This T cell receptor (beta chain) was retrieved from a study of cytomegalovirus exposure and HLA in healthy donors. Study findings and constraints: TCR beta chains numbering 164 were designated cytomegalovirus-associated. An analysis that was carried out later associated about 17,000 TCR beta sequences with HLA alleles at 0.05 false discovery rate. In a later analysis, the majority of CMV-associated beta chains seemingly showed HLA restriction. As a later analysis showed, a missense DCLRE1C variant was linked to trimming of TCR beta V- and J-genes.

There are 12 residues in the CDR3. It was with 60 Vbeta and 13 Jbeta primers that the PCR ran. Clones were read by immunoSEQ multiplex PCR, and TCRdb kept only the in-frame ones, dropping some. The sample includes under 120,000 clones, around two thirds seen only once; the top ten take 3% to 4.5%. In regard to this clone: The target antigen is unknown.

Material for sequencing was PBMCs. The chain joins TRBV21-1 to TRBJ1-2; whether TRBD1, the table's D call, matches the DNA was not checked. TRBV21-1 counts as a pseudogene. This sequence was found in a man aged 25-45 years in good health and CMV-seropositive. This CDR3 reads CASGTGPRRYTF. CDR3 coding DNA: TGTGCCAGCGGGACAGGGCCTCGACGCTACACCTTC.